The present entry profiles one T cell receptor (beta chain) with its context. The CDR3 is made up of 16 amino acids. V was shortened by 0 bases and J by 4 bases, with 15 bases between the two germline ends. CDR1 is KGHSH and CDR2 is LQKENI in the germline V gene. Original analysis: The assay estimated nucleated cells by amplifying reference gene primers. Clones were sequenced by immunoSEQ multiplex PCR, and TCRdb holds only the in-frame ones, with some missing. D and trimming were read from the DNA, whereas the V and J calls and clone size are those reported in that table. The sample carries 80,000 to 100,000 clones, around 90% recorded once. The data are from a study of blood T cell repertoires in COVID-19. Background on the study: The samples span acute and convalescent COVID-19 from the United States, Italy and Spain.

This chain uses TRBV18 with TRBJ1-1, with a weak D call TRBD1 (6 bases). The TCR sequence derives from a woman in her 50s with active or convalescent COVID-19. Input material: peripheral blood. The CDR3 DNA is TGTGCCAGCTCACCACCGGGAAACAGGGAGAGCACTGAAGCTTTCTTT. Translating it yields CASSPPGNRESTEAFF. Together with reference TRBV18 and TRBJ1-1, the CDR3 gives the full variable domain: NAGVMQNPRHLVRRRGQEARLRCSPMKGHSHVYWYRQLPEEGLKFMVYLQKENIIDESGMPKERFSAEFPKEGPSILRIQQVVRGDSAAYFCASSPPGNRESTEAFFGQGTRLTVV.